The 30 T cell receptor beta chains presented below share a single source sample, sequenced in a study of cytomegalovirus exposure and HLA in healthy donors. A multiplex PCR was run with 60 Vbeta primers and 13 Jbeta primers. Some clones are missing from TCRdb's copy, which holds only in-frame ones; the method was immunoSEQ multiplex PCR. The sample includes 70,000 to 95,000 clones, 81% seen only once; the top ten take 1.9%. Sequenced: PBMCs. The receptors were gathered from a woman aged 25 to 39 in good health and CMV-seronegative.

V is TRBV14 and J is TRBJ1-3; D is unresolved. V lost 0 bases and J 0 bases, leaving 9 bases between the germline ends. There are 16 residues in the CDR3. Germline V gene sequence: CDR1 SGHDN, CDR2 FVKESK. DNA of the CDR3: TGTGCCAGCAGCCAAGACAAGTGGAGCTCTGGAAACACCATATATTTT. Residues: CASSQDKWSSGNTIYF.

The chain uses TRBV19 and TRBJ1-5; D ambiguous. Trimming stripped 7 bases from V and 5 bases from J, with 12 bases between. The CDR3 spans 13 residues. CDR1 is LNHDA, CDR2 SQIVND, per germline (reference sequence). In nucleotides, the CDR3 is TGTGCCAGTACGCCCAGAGGTGATCAGCCCCAGCATTTT. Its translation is CASTPRGDQPQHF.

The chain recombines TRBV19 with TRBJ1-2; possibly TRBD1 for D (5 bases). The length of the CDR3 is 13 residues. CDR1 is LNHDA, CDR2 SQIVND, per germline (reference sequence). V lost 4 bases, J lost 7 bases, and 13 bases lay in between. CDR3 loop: CASSSQGSGGYTF. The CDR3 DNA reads TGTGCCAGTAGTAGCCAGGGTAGTGGTGGCTACACCTTC. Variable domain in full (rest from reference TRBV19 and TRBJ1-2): DGGITQSPKYLFRKEGQNVTLSCEQNLNHDAMYWYRQDPGQGLRLIYYSQIVNDFQKGDIAEGYSVSREKKESFPLTVTSAQKNPTAFYLCASSSQGSGGYTFGSGTRLTVV.

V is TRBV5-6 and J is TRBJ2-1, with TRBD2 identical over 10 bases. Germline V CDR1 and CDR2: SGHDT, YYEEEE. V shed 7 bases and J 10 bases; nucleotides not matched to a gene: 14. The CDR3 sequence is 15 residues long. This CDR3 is CASGVRAGGSGEQFF. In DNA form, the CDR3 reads TGTGCCAGCGGGGTGCGAGCGGGAGGGTCCGGGGAGCAGTTCTTC.

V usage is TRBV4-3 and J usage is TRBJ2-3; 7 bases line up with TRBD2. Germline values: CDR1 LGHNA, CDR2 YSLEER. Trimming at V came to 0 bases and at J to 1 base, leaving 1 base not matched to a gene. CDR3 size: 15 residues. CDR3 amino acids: CASSQEGGGTDTQYF. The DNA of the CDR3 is TGCGCCAGCAGCCAAGAGGGGGGGGGCACAGATACGCAGTATTTT.

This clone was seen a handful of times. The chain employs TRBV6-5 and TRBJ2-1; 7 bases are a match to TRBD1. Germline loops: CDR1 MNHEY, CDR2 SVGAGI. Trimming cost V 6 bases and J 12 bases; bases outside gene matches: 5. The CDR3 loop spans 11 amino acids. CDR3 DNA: TGTGCCAGCAGATCACAGGGGTGGCAGTTCTTC. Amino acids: CASRSQGWQFF.

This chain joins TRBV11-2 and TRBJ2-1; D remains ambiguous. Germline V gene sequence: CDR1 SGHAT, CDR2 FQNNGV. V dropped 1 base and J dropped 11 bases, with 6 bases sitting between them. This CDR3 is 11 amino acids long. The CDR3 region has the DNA TGTGCCAGCAGCTTAGTACTCCAGCAGTTCTTC. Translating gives CASSLVLQQFF. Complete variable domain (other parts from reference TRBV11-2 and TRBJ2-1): EAGVAQSPRYKIIEKRQSVAFWCNPISGHATLYWYQQILGQGPKLLIQFQNNGVVDDSQLPKDRFSAERLKGVDSTLKIQPAKLEDSAVYLCASSLVLQQFFGPGTRLTVL.

CDR3: CASSTYLILEAFF. The DNA for the CDR3 is TGTGCCAGCAGCACGTATCTCATACTGGAAGCTTTCTTT. The rearrangement uses TRBV5-6 and TRBJ1-1; D gene ambiguous. CDR3 size: 13 residues. Trimming stripped 4 bases from V and 8 bases from J, with 15 bases between. Germline V CDR1 and CDR2: SGHDT, YYEEEE.

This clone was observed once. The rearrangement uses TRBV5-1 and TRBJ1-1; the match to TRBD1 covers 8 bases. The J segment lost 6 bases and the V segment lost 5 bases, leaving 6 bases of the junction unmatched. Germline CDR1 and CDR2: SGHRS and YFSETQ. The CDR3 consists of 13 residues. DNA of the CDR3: TGCGCCAGCAGTTATTCAGGGGGCCCTGAAGCTTTCTTT. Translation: CASSYSGGPEAFF. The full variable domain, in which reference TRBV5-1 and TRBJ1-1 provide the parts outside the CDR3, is KAGVTQTPRYLIKTRGQQVTLSCSPISGHRSVSWYQQTPGQGLQFLFEYFSETQRNKGNFPGRFSGRQFSNSRSEMNVSTLELGDSALYLCASSYSGGPEAFFGQGTRLTVV.

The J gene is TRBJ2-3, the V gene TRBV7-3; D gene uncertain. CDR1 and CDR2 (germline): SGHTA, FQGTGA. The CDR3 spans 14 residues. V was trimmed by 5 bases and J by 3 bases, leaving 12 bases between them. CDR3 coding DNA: TGTGCCAGCAGCCCGGCGTACAGAACAGATACGCAGTATTTT. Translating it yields CASSPAYRTDTQYF.

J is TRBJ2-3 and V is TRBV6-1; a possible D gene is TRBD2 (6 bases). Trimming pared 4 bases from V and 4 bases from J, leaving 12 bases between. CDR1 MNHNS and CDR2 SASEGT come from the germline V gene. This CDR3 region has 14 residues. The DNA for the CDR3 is TGTGCCAGCAGTGGCGGGGCGGGCGCAGATACGCAGTATTTT. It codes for CASSGGAGADTQYF.

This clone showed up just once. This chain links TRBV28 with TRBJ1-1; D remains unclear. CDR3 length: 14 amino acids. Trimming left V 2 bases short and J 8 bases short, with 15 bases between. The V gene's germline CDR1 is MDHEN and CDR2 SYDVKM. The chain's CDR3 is CASSLRVIHSEAFF. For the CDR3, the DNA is TGTGCCAGCAGTTTACGAGTTATTCACTCCGAAGCTTTCTTT.

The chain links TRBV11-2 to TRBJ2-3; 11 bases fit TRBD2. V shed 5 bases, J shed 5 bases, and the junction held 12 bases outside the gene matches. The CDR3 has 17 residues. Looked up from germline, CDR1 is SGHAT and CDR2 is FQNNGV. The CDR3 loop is CASSPRGSGRAGDTQYF. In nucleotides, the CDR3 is TGTGCCAGCAGCCCGCGGGGTAGCGGGAGGGCCGGAGATACGCAGTATTTT. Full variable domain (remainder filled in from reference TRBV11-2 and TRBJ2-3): EAGVAQSPRYKIIEKRQSVAFWCNPISGHATLYWYQQILGQGPKLLIQFQNNGVVDDSQLPKDRFSAERLKGVDSTLKIQPAKLEDSAVYLCASSPRGSGRAGDTQYFGPGTRLTVL.

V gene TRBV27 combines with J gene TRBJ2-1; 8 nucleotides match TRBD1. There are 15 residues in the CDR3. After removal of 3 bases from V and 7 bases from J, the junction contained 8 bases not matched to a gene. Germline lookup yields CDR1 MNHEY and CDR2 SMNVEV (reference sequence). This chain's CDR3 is CASSFDGQGGNEQFF. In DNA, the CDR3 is TGTGCCAGCAGTTTCGATGGACAGGGAGGAAATGAGCAGTTCTTC.

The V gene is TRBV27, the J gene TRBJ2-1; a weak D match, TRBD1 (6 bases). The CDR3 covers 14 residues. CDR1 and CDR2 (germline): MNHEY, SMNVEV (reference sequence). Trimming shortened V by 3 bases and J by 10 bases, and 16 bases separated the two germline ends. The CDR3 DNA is TGTGCCAGCAGTTTCTCGTCTCAGGGGTACGAGCAGTTCTTC. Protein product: CASSFSSQGYEQFF.

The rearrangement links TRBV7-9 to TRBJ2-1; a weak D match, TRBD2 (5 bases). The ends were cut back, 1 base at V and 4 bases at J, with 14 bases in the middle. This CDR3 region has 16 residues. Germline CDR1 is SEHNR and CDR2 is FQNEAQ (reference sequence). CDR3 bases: TGTGCCAGCAGCTTAGTTATTTCGGGGATATACAATGAGCAGTTCTTC. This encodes CASSLVISGIYNEQFF.

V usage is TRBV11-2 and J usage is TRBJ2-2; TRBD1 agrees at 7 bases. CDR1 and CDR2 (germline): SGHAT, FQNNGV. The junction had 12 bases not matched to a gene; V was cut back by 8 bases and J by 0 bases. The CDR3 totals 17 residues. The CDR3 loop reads CASENRGNSANTGELFF. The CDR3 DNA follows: TGTGCCAGCGAGAACAGGGGAAATTCGGCGAACACCGGGGAGCTGTTTTTT.

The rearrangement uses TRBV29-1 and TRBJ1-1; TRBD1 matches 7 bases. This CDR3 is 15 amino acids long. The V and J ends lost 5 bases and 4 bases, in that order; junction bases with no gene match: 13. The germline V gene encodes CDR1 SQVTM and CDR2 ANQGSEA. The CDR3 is CSVPHLRQGSTEAFF. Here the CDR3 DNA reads TGCAGCGTTCCTCACTTAAGACAGGGCTCCACTGAAGCTTTCTTT.

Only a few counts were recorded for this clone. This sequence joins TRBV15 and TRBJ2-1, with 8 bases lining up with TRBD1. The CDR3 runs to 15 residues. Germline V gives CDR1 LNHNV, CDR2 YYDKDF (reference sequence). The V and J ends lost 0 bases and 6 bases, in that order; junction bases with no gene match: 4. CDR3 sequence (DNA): TGTGCCACCAGCAGAGATCGTCAGGGGGCCAATGAGCAGTTCTTC. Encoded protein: CATSRDRQGANEQFF.

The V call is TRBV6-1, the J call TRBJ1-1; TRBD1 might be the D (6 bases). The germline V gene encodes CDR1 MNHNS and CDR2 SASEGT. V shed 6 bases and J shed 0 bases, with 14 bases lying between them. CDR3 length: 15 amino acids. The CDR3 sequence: CASRRQGIMNTEAFF. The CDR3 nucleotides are TGTGCCAGCAGGCGGCAGGGGATAATGAACACTGAAGCTTTCTTT.

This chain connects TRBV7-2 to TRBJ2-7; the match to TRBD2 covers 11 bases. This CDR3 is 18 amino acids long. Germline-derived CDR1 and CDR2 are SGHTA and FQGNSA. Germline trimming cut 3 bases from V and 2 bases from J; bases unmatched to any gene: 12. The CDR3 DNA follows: TGTGCCAGCAGCTTTCGTGCTCTAGCGGGAGGCCAGACCTACGAGCAGTACTTC. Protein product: CASSFRALAGGQTYEQYF.

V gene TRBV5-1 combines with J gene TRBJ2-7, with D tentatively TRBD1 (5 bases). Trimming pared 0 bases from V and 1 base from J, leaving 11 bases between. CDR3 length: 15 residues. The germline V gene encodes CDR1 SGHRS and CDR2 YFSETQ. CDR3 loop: CASSLVVGPSYEQYF. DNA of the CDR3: TGCGCCAGCAGCTTGGTTGTGGGGCCATCCTACGAGCAGTACTTC. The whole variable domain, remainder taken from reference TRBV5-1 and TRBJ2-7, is KAGVTQTPRYLIKTRGQQVTLSCSPISGHRSVSWYQQTPGQGLQFLFEYFSETQRNKGNFPGRFSGRQFSNSRSEMNVSTLELGDSALYLCASSLVVGPSYEQYFGPGTRLTVT.

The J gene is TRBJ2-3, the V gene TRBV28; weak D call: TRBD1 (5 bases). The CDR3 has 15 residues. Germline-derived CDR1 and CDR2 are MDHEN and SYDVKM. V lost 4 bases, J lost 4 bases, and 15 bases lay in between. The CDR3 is CASSSRDAYADTQYF. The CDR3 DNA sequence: TGTGCCAGCAGTTCCAGGGATGCGTATGCAGATACGCAGTATTTT.

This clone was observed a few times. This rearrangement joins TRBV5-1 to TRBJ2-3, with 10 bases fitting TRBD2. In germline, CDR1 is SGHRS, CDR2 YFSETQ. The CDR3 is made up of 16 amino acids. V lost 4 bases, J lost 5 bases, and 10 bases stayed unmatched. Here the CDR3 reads CASSPGLAGEGDTQYF. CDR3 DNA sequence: TGCGCCAGCAGCCCTGGCCTAGCGGGAGAGGGAGATACGCAGTATTTT.

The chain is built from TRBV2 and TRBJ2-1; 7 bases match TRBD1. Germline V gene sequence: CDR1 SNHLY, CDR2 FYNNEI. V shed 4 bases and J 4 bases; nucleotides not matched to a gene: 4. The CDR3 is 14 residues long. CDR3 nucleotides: TGTGCCAGCAGTGTGAGGGACAGATACAATGAGCAGTTCTTC. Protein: CASSVRDRYNEQFF.

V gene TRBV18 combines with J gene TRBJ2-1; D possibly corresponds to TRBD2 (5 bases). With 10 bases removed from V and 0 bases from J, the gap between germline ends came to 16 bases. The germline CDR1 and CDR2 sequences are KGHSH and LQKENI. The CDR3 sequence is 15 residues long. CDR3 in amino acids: CANSSQGSSYNEQFF. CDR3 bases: TGTGCCAACTCGTCACAAGGGAGCTCCTACAATGAGCAGTTCTTC.

The CDR3 nucleotides read TGTGCCAGCAGTTTGGACACAACAGATACGCAGTATTTT. It codes for CASSLDTTDTQYF. The rearrangement links TRBV9 to TRBJ2-3, with D perhaps matching TRBD1 (5 bases). The germline CDR1 and CDR2 sequences are SGDLS and YYNGEE. The CDR3 has 13 amino acids. Trimming left V 5 bases short and J 3 bases short, with 10 bases between. Using reference TRBV9 and TRBJ2-3 for the parts outside the CDR3, the full variable domain is DSGVTQTPKHLITATGQRVTLRCSPRSGDLSVYWYQQSLDQGLQFLIQYYNGEERAKGNILERFSAQQFPDLHSELNLSSLELGDSALYFCASSLDTTDTQYFGPGTRLTVL.

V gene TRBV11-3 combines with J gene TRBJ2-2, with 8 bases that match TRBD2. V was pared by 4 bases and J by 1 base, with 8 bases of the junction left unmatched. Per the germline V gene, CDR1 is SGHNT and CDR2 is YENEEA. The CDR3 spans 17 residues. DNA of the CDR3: TGTGCCAGCAGCTCGTATTTAGCGGGGCTGAACACCGGGGAGCTGTTTTTT. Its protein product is CASSSYLAGLNTGELFF.

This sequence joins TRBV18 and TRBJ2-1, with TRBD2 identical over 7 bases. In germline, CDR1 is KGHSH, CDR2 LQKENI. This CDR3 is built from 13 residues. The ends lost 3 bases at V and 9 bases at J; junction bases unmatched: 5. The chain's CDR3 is CASSPLREAEQFF. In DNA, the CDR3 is TGTGCCAGCTCACCTTTACGGGAGGCTGAGCAGTTCTTC.

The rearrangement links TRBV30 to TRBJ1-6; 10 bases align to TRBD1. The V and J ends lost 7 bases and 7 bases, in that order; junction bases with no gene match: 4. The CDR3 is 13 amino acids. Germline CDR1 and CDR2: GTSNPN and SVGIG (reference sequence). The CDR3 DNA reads TGTGCCTTGACAGGGGGCGAGAATTCACCCCTCCACTTT. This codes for CALTGGENSPLHF.